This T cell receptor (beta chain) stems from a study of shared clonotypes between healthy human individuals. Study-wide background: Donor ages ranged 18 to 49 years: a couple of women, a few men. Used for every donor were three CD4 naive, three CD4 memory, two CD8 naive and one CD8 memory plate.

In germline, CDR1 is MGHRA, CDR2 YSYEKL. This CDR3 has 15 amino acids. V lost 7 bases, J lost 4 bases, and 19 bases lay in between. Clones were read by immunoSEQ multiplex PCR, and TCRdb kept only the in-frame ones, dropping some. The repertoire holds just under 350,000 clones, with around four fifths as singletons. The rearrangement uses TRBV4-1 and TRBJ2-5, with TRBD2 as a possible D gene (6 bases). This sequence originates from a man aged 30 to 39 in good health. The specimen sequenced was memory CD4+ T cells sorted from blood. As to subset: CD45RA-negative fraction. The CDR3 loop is CASTPSGGLGETQYF. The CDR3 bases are TGCGCCAGCACCCCAAGTGGGGGACTGGGAGAGACCCAGTACTTC.